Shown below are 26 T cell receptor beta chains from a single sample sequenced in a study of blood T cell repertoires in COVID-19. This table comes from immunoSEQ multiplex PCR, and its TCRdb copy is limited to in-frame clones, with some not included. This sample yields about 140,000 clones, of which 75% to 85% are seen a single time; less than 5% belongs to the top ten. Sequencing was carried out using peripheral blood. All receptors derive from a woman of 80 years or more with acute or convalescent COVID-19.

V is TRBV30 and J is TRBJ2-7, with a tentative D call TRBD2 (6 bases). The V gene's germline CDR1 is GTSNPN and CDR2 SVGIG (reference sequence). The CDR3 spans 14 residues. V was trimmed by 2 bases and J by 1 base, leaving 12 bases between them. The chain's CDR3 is CAWSRGTPSYEQYF. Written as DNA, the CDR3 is TGTGCCTGGAGTAGAGGGACTCCTTCCTACGAGCAGTACTTC. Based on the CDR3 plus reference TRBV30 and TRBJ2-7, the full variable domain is SQTIHQWPATLVQPVGSPLSLECTVEGTSNPNLYWYRQAAGRGLQLLFYSVGIGQISSEVPQNLSASRPQDRQFILSSKKLLLSDSGFYLCAWSRGTPSYEQYFGPGTRLTVT.

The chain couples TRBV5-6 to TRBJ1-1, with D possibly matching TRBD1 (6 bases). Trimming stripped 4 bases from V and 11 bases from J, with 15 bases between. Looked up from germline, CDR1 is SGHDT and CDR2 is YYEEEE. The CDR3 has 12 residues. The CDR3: CASSRPGGRAFF. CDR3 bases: TGTGCCAGCAGCCGACCGGGGGGCAGGGCTTTCTTT.

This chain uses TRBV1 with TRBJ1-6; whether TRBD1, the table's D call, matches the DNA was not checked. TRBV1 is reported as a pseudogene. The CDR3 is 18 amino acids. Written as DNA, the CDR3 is TGCACCAGCAGCCAGACGGGCCCGGAAGGGGCCTGGAATTCACCCCTCCACTTT. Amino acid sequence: CTSSQTGPEGAWNSPLHF.

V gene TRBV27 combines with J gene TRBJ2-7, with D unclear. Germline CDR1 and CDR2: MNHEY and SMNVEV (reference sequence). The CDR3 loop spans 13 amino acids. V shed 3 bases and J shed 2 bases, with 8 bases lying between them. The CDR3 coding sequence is TGTGCCAGCAGTTTTACTACGACCTACGAGCAGTACTTC. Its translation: CASSFTTTYEQYF.

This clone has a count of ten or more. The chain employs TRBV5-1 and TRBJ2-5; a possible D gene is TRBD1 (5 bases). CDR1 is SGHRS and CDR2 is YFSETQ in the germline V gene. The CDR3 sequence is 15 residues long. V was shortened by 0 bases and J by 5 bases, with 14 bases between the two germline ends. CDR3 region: CASSLVAGKGETQYF. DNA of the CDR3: TGCGCCAGCAGCTTGGTCGCAGGGAAGGGCGAGACCCAGTACTTC. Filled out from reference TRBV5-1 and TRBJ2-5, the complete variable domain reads KAGVTQTPRYLIKTRGQQVTLSCSPISGHRSVSWYQQTPGQGLQFLFEYFSETQRNKGNFPGRFSGRQFSNSRSEMNVSTLELGDSALYLCASSLVAGKGETQYFGPGTRLLVL.

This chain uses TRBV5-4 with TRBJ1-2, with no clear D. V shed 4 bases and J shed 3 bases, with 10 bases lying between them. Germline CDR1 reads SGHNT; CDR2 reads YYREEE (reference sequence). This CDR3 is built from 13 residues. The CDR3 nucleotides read TGTGCCAGCAGCAGAGACTTGGACTATGGCTACACCTTC. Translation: CASSRDLDYGYTF.

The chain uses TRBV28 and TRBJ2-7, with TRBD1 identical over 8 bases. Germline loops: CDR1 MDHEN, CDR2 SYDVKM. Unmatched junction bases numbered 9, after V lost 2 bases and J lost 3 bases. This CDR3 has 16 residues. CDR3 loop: CASSLGATGVDYEQYF. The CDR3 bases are TGTGCCAGCAGTTTAGGGGCGACAGGGGTCGACTACGAGCAGTACTTC.

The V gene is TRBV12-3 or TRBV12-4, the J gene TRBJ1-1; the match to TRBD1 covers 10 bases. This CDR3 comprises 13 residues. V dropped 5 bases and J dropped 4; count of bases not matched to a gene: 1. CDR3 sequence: CASSRDRGTEAFF. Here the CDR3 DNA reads TGTGCCAGCAGTCGGGACAGGGGCACTGAAGCTTTCTTT.

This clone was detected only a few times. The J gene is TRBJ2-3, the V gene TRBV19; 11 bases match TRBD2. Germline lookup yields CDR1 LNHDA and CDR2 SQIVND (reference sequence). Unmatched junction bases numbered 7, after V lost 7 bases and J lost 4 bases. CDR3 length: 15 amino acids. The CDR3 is CASKTSGGGSDTQYF. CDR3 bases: TGTGCCAGTAAAACTAGCGGGGGCGGATCAGATACGCAGTATTTT. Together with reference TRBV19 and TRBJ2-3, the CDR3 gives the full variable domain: DGGITQSPKYLFRKEGQNVTLSCEQNLNHDAMYWYRQDPGQGLRLIYYSQIVNDFQKGDIAEGYSVSREKKESFPLTVTSAQKNPTAFYLCASKTSGGGSDTQYFGPGTRLTVL.

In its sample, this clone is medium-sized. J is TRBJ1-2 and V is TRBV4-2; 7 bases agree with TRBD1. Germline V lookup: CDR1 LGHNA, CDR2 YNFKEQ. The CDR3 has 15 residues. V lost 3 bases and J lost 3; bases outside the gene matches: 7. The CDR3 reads CASSQERTGHYGYTF. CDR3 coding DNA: TGTGCCAGCAGCCAGGAACGGACAGGCCACTATGGCTACACCTTC.

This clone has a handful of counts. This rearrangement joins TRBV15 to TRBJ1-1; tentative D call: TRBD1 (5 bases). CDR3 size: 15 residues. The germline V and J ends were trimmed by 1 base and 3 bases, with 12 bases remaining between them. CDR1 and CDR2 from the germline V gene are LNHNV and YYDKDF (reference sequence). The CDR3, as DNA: TGTGCCACCAGCAGAGGGAACCTCAGGGACACTGAAGCTTTCTTT. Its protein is CATSRGNLRDTEAFF.

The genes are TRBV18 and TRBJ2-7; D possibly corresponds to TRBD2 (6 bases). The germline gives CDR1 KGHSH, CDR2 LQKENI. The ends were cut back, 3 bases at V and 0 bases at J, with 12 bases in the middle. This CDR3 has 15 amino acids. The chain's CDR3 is CASSPGSGDSYEQYF. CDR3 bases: TGTGCCAGCTCACCGGGTAGCGGTGACTCCTACGAGCAGTACTTC.

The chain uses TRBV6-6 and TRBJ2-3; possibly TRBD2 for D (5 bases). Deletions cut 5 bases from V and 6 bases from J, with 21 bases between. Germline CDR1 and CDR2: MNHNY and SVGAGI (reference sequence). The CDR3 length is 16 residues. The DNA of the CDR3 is TGTGCCAGCAGTCGAGCTTGGCGCCTCGCGGGCGATACGCAGTATTTT. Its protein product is CASSRAWRLAGDTQYF.

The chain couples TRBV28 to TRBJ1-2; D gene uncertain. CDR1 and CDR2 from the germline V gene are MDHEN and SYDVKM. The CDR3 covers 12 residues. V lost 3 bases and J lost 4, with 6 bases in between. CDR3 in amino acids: CASSLDFYGYTF. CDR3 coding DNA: TGTGCCAGCAGTTTGGACTTCTATGGCTACACCTTC.

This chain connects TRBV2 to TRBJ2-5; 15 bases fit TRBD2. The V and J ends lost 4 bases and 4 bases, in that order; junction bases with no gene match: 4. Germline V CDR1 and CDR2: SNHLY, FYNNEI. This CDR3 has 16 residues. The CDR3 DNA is TGTGCCAGCAGTGCCGGACTAGCGGGAGGGGTAGAGACCCAGTACTTC. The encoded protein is CASSAGLAGGVETQYF. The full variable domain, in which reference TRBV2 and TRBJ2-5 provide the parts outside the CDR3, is EPEVTQTPSHQVTQMGQEVILRCVPISNHLYFYWYRQILGQKVEFLVSFYNNEISEKSEIFDDQFSVERPDGSNFTLKIRSTKLEDSAMYFCASSAGLAGGVETQYFGPGTRLLVL.

The CDR3 nucleotides read TGTGCCAGCAGCCCCCTACTACCGGGACAGGGGGATGAAAAACTGTTTTTT. This gives the protein CASSPLLPGQGDEKLFF. This chain joins TRBV7-8 and TRBJ1-4; TRBD1 matches at 11 bases. CDR1 and CDR2 from the germline V gene are SGHVS and FQNEAQ. CDR3 length: 17 residues. The J segment lost 6 bases and the V segment lost 5 bases, leaving 11 bases of the junction unmatched.

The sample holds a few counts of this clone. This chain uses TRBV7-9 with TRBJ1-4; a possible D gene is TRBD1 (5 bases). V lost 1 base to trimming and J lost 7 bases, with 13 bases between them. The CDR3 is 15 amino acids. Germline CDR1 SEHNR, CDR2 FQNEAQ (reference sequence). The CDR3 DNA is TGTGCCAGCAGCTTAGGTACAGGCCGAGGTGAAAAACTGTTTTTT. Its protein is CASSLGTGRGEKLFF.

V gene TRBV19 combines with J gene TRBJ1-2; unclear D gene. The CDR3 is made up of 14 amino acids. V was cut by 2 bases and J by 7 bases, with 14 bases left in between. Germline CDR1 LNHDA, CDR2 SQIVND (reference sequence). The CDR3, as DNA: TGTGCCAGTAGTATACCGAGGGTTCCGGTTGGCTACACCTTC. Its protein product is CASSIPRVPVGYTF.

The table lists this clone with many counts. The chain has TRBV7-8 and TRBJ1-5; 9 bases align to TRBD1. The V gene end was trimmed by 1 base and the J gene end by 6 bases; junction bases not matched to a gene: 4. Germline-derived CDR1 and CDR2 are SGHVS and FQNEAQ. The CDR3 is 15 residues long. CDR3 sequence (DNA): TGTGCCAGCAGCTTAGAAACAGGGGGCTCTCAGCCCCAGCATTTT. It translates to CASSLETGGSQPQHF.

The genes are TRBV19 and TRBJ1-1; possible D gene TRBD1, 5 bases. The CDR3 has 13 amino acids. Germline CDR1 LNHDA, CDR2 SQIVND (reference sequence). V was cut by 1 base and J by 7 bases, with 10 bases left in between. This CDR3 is CASSIVTGDEAFF. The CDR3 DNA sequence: TGTGCCAGTAGTATAGTGACGGGGGATGAAGCTTTCTTT.

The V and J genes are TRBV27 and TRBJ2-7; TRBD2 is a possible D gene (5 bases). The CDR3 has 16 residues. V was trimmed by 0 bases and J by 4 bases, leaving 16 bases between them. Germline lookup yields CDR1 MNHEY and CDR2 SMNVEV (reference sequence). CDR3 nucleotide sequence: TGTGCCAGCAGTTTATCGACTACTTGGATTACGTACGAGCAGTACTTC. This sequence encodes CASSLSTTWITYEQYF.

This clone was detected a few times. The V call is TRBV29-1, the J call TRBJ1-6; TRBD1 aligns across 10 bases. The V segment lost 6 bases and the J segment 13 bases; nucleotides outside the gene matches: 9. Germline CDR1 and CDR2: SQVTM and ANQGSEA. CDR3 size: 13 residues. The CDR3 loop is CSVDTGTGEPLHF. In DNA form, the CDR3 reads TGCAGCGTGGATACCGGGACAGGGGAGCCCCTCCACTTT.

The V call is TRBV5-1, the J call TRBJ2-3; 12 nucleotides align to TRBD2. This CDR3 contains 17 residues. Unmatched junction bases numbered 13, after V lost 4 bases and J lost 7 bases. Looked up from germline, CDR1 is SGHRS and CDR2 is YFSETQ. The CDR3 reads CASSPETSGRGSNTQYF. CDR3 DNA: TGCGCCAGCAGCCCGGAGACTAGCGGGAGAGGTTCAAATACGCAGTATTTT. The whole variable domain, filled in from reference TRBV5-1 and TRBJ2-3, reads KAGVTQTPRYLIKTRGQQVTLSCSPISGHRSVSWYQQTPGQGLQFLFEYFSETQRNKGNFPGRFSGRQFSNSRSEMNVSTLELGDSALYLCASSPETSGRGSNTQYFGPGTRLTVL.

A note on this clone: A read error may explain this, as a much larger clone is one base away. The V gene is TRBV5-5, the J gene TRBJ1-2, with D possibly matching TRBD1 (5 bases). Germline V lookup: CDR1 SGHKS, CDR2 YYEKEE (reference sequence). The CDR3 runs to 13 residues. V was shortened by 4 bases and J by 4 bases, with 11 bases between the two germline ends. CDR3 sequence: CASSLDSAYGYTF. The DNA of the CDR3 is TGTGCCAGCAGCCTCGACAGCGCCTATGGCTACACCTTC. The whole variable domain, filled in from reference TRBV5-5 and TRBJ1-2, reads DAGVTQSPTHLIKTRGQQVTLRCSPISGHKSVSWYQQVLGQGPQFIFQYYEKEERGRGNFPDRFSARQFPNYSSELNVNALLLGDSALYLCASSLDSAYGYTFGSGTRLTVV.

CDR3 nucleotide sequence: TGTGCCAGCAGCACAGGGCTGGGGCGTGGAGATACGCAGTATTTT. It translates to CASSTGLGRGDTQYF. The chain employs TRBV3-1 (or the pseudogene TRBV3-2) and TRBJ2-3; maybe TRBD1 (6 bases). The CDR3 spans 15 residues. Trimming shortened V by 5 bases and J by 5 bases, and 17 bases separated the two germline ends. Germline loops: CDR1 LGHDT, CDR2 YNNKEL (reference sequence).

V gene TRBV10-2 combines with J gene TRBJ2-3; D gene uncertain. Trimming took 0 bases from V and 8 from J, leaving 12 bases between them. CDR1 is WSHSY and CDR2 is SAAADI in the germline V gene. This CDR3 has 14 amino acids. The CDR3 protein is CASSESGLRGTQYF. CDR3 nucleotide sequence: TGCGCCAGCAGTGAGTCAGGTCTCCGAGGTACGCAGTATTTT.